A single sample gave rise to the 13 T cell receptor beta chains below, sequenced in a study of blood T cell repertoires in COVID-19. TCRdb keeps only in-frame clones here, not all; method: immunoSEQ multiplex PCR. This sample has 120,000 or so clones, with roughly 85% found just once. The material sequenced was peripheral blood. These receptors were taken from a woman at least 80 years old with acute or convalescent COVID-19.

The chain is built from TRBV11-2 and TRBJ2-3; a weak D match, TRBD1 (5 bases). V lost 7 bases, J lost 5 bases, and 7 bases lay in between. Germline V gene sequence: CDR1 SGHAT, CDR2 FQNNGV. This CDR3 comprises 11 residues. CDR3 sequence: CASNQGDTQYF. The DNA for the CDR3 is TGTGCCAGCAACCAGGGAGATACGCAGTATTTT.

This chain links TRBV4-2 with TRBJ1-1; the D gene is possibly TRBD1 (5 bases). V lost 1 base and J lost 4, with 13 bases in between. Germline V gene data show CDR1 as LGHNA and CDR2 as YNFKEQ. The CDR3 is made up of 15 amino acids. This chain's CDR3 is CASSQVMGLSTEAFF. The CDR3 DNA follows: TGTGCCAGCAGCCAAGTGATGGGGCTGAGCACTGAAGCTTTCTTT.

J is TRBJ1-2 and V is TRBV7-2; tentative D call: TRBD1 (5 bases). Deletions cut 1 base from V and 4 bases from J, with 10 bases between. The CDR3 runs to 14 residues. CDR1 is SGHTA and CDR2 is FQGNSA in the germline V gene. CDR3: CASSLERGTYGYTF. For the CDR3, the DNA is TGTGCCAGCAGCTTAGAAAGGGGAACCTATGGCTACACCTTC.

This chain links TRBV7-9 with TRBJ2-1, with 7 bases matching TRBD1. The CDR3 spans 16 residues. The J segment lost 0 bases and the V segment lost 4 bases, leaving 6 bases of the junction unmatched. From germline, CDR1 is SEHNR and CDR2 FQNEAQ (reference sequence). The DNA for the CDR3 is TGTGCCAGCAGCTCAAGGACAGGCAACTCCTACAATGAGCAGTTCTTC. Translating gives CASSSRTGNSYNEQFF.

The genes are TRBV20-1 and TRBJ2-5, with D possibly TRBD2 on 5 matching bases. Germline-derived CDR1 and CDR2 are DFQATT and SNEGSKA (reference sequence). This CDR3 is built from 11 residues. V lost 6 bases and J 4 bases, leaving 9 bases between the germline ends. The CDR3 here is CSAGDAETQYF. CDR3 bases: TGCAGTGCCGGGGATGCAGAGACCCAGTACTTC.

CDR3 amino acids: CASKATRGELFF. DNA for the CDR3: TGCGCCAGCAAGGCGACCAGGGGGGAGCTGTTTTTT. J is TRBJ2-2 and V is TRBV5-1; D is unclear. With 6 bases removed from V and 8 bases from J, the gap between germline ends came to 11 bases. CDR1 and CDR2 from the germline V gene are SGHRS and YFSETQ. The CDR3 extends over 12 amino acids.

The sample holds a few counts of this clone. The rearrangement joins TRBV7-9 to TRBJ1-5, with D perhaps TRBD1 (5 bases). This CDR3 has 17 amino acids. In germline, CDR1 is SEHNR, CDR2 FQNEAQ (reference sequence). V lost 1 base, J lost 1 base, and 14 bases lay in between. The chain's CDR3 is CASSLGQLPRSNQPQHF. The CDR3 coding sequence is TGTGCCAGCAGCTTAGGACAGCTACCGAGGAGCAATCAGCCCCAGCATTTT.

The sample holds one count of this clone. This sequence joins TRBV12-5 and TRBJ2-5; possibly TRBD2 for D (7 bases). CDR3 length equals 14 residues. V lost 9 bases, J lost 2 bases, and 16 bases lay in between. Germline assignment: CDR1 LGHNT and CDR2 FRNRAP. CDR3 coding DNA: TGTGCTAGCTCCAACGGGGGGCTACAAGAGACCCAGTACTTC. Translating it yields CASSNGGLQETQYF.

The chain has TRBV6-5 and TRBJ2-1; 7 bases match TRBD2. Germline CDR1 reads MNHEY; CDR2 reads SVGAGI. CDR3 length: 15 amino acids. Trimming cost V 5 bases and J 0 bases; bases outside gene matches: 4. Written as DNA, the CDR3 is TGTGCCAGCAGTCAGCGGGGCTTCTCCTACAATGAGCAGTTCTTC. It encodes CASSQRGFSYNEQFF.

The rearrangement uses TRBV2 and TRBJ1-1, with D perhaps matching TRBD1 (5 bases). CDR3 length: 13 amino acids. Germline V gene lookup returns CDR1 SNHLY and CDR2 FYNNEI. Trimming shortened V by 6 bases and J by 2 bases, and 10 bases separated the two germline ends. CDR3 bases: TGTGCCAGCAGGCGACAGCCTAACACTGAAGCTTTCTTT. Encoded protein: CASRRQPNTEAFF.

The gene calls are TRBV5-5 and TRBJ1-1; 7 bases are shared with TRBD1. The J segment lost 11 bases and the V segment lost 4 bases, leaving 8 bases of the junction unmatched. Germline V gene lookup returns CDR1 SGHKS and CDR2 YYEKEE (reference sequence). The CDR3 is made up of 12 amino acids. The chain's CDR3 is CASSLTGQQAFF. CDR3 coding DNA: TGTGCCAGCAGCCTAACGGGACAGCAGGCTTTCTTT.

The V call is TRBV6-2 or TRBV6-3, the J call TRBJ2-7, with a tentative D call TRBD1 (6 bases). Per the germline V gene, CDR1 is MNHEY and CDR2 is SVGEGT. The CDR3 extends over 19 amino acids. V dropped 2 bases and J dropped 0 bases, with 23 bases sitting between them. This CDR3 is CASSYEPSRGSSDSYEQYV. The CDR3 coding sequence is TGTGCCAGCAGTTACGAGCCGAGTAGGGGGAGTTCGGACTCCTACGAGCAGTACGTC.

The chain carries TRBV2 and TRBJ1-5; TRBD1 aligns across 9 bases. Germline trimming cut 5 bases from V and 6 bases from J; bases unmatched to any gene: 5. Germline V gene lookup returns CDR1 SNHLY and CDR2 FYNNEI. The CDR3 runs to 14 residues. The CDR3 here is CASSRTGVFQPQHF. The CDR3 region has the DNA TGTGCCAGCAGTAGGACAGGGGTATTTCAGCCCCAGCATTTT.